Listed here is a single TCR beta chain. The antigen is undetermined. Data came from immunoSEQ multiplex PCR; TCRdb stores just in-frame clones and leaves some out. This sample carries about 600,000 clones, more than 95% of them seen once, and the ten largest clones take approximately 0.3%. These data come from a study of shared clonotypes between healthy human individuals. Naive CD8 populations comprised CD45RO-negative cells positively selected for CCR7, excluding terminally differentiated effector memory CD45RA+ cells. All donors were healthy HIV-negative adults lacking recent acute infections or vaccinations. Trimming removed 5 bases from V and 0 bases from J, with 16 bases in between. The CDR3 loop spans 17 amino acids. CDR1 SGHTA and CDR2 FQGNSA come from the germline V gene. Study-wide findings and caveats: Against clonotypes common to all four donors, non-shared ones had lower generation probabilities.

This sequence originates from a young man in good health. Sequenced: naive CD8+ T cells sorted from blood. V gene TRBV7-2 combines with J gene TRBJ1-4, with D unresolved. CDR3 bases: TGTGCCAGCAGCATTACAGCTTTTTGGGCAACTAATGAAAAACTGTTTTTT. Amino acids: CASSITAFWATNEKLFF.